Listed below are T cell receptor beta chains from one sample, sequenced in a study of technical replicates of blood from several donors. TCRdb's copy holds only in-frame clones and misses some; the assay was immunoSEQ multiplex PCR. Of just under 60,000 clones listed, about 94% are singletons. The material sequenced was PBMCs. These receptors were collected from a human donor in good health. Some clones in this sample may be carry-over from other donors' samples. CDR3s leave out the opening cysteine and the closing phenylalanine or tryptophan.

J gene: TRBJ2-5
V gene: TRBV11-2
CDR3 protein: ASSFNRVLAQETQY

J gene: TRBJ2-1
V gene: TRBV4-2
CDR3 protein: ASSQQLDYYNEQF

J gene: TRBJ2-5
V gene: TRBV20-1
CDR3 protein: SAPRGGSQY

J gene: TRBJ1-2
V gene: TRBV4-1
CDR3 protein: ASSQSNYGYT

J gene: TRBJ2-7
V gene: TRBV5-1
CDR3 protein: ASSPEGVASYEQY

J gene: TRBJ1-2
V gene: TRBV6-1
CDR3 protein: ASRQGASNYGYT

J gene: TRBJ1-5
V gene: TRBV4-1
CDR3 protein: ASSHGQGANQPQH

J gene: TRBJ2-7
V gene: TRBV28
CDR3 protein: ASSLRDRGYEQY

J gene: TRBJ1-1
V gene: TRBV4-3
CDR3 protein: ASSHLDRGDTEAF

J gene: TRBJ1-5
V gene: TRBV27
CDR3 protein: ASSLSPGLGQPQH

J gene: TRBJ1-5
V gene: TRBV19
CDR3 protein: ASSIVTGNSNQPQH

J gene: TRBJ2-3
V gene: TRBV9
CDR3 protein: ASSAGQGALQY

J gene: TRBJ2-1
V gene: TRBV6-5
CDR3 protein: ASSQGDSSYNEQF

J gene: TRBJ2-1
V gene: TRBV30
CDR3 protein: AWSWGGNEQF

J gene: TRBJ2-3
V gene: TRBV6-4
CDR3 protein: ASSRTSDTDTQY

J gene: TRBJ2-7
V gene: TRBV7-3
CDR3 protein: ASSLSPGAGMNEQY

J gene: TRBJ1-5
V gene: TRBV9
CDR3 protein: ASTLRQEISNQPQH

J gene: TRBJ2-1
V gene: TRBV5-6
CDR3 protein: ASSFRGGVYEQF

J gene: TRBJ1-5
V gene: TRBV6-5
CDR3 protein: ASSYSGGNQPQH

J gene: TRBJ2-1
V gene: TRBV4-2
CDR3 protein: ASTPDSGGSSYNEQF

J gene: TRBJ2-7
V gene: TRBV14
CDR3 protein: ASSQTGKGTYEQY

J gene: TRBJ1-1
V gene: TRBV7-2
CDR3 protein: ASSPQGRTEAF

J gene: TRBJ2-7
V gene: TRBV23-1
CDR3 protein: ASSRLYIDLADSYEQY

J gene: TRBJ2-1
V gene: TRBV6-6
CDR3 protein: ASAERDVNEQF

J gene: TRBJ1-2
V gene: TRBV13
CDR3 protein: ASSLRQTNYGYT

J gene: TRBJ2-1
V gene: TRBV7-3
CDR3 protein: ASSSSGGDREQF

J gene: TRBJ2-1
V gene: TRBV12-5
CDR3 protein: ARPRLAEHNEQF

J gene: TRBJ1-1
V gene: TRBV5-1
CDR3 protein: ASTAGAGGWNTEAF

J gene: TRBJ2-1
V gene: TRBV18
CDR3 protein: ASSPPGLAGGAYNEQF

J gene: TRBJ2-4
V gene: TRBV5-4
CDR3 protein: ASSVGTGGLGNIQY

J gene: TRBJ2-3
V gene: TRBV29-1
CDR3 protein: SIRRGRDTDTQY

J gene: TRBJ2-5
V gene: TRBV7-2
CDR3 protein: ASSLGRGGGFGAQY

J gene: TRBJ2-5
V gene: TRBV5-6
CDR3 protein: ASSSESYQETQY

J gene: TRBJ2-4
V gene: TRBV4-3
CDR3 protein: ASSQEYSLAKNIQY

J gene: TRBJ2-3
V gene: TRBV21-1
CDR3 protein: ASSTSAGGSTDTQY

J gene: TRBJ2-5
V gene: TRBV7-8
CDR3 protein: ASSLGTSAETQY

J gene: TRBJ2-1
V gene: TRBV15
CDR3 protein: ATRSGTGTYNEQF

J gene: TRBJ2-2
V gene: TRBV29-1
CDR3 protein: SVALAGAGELF

J gene: TRBJ2-5
V gene: TRBV5-6
CDR3 protein: ASSLLAGRQETQY

J gene: TRBJ2-1
V gene: TRBV6-5
CDR3 protein: ASSMLAGGPNEQF

J gene: TRBJ2-7
V gene: TRBV27
CDR3 protein: ASSGQGIYEQY

J gene: TRBJ1-2
V gene: TRBV4-3
CDR3 protein: ASSQPGQNYGYT

J gene: TRBJ1-4
V gene: TRBV5-1
CDR3 protein: ASSSAGGYEKLF

J gene: TRBJ1-5
V gene: TRBV7-9
CDR3 protein: ASIIGGTVYSNQPQH

J gene: TRBJ1-2
V gene: TRBV7-3
CDR3 protein: ASSYTGEGGYT

J gene: TRBJ2-3
V gene: TRBV6-6
CDR3 protein: ASKGLATRTDTQY

J gene: TRBJ2-1
V gene: TRBV6-6
CDR3 protein: ASSPHRAGGPHEQF

J gene: TRBJ2-7
V gene: TRBV7-3
CDR3 protein: ASSLMSRVLGQKDYEQY

J gene: TRBJ2-1
V gene: TRBV5-1
CDR3 protein: ASSLAGAGGPNEQF

J gene: TRBJ2-1
V gene: TRBV9
CDR3 protein: ASSLRGAGGLYEQF

J gene: TRBJ2-7
V gene: TRBV7-9
CDR3 protein: ASSSKDYPYEQY

J gene: TRBJ2-3
V gene: TRBV2
CDR3 protein: ASTPGERGDDTQY